This TCR beta chain was identified in a study of neoadjuvant nivolumab and ipilimumab in lung cancer. Findings and caveats of the study: Blood richness before therapy tracked richness in tumors resected after neoadjuvant therapy.

Worth noting for this clone: Antigen unknown.

Clones were read by immunoSEQ multiplex PCR, and TCRdb kept only the in-frame ones, dropping some. Found here are about 2,200 clones, roughly 80% of them singletons; the top ten hold roughly a tenth. Germline CDR1 and CDR2: GTSNPN and SVGIG (reference sequence). Between the trimmed V and J ends, which lost 2 bases and 11 bases, there was a span of 15 bases. This CDR3 has 12 amino acids. The receptor's source is an adult with non-small cell lung cancer. The starting material was adjacent normal lung tissue, obtained after neoadjuvant nivolumab, alone or with ipilimumab, at or shortly before surgery. The chain is built from TRBV30 and TRBJ1-1; D is unclear. The CDR3 region has the DNA TGTGCCTGGAGTTTACAGCTTCTTGAGGCTTTCTTT. Translation: CAWSLQLLEAFF.